These 19 T cell receptor beta chains were all obtained from the same sample, sequenced in a study of CDR3 diversity in severe acne. TCRdb passed the PCR reads through MiXCR, listing each CDR3 protein once. Of about 90,000 distinct CDR3 sequences in the sample, about 50% were seen once. The sample was blood. These receptors originate from a male donor in good health, serving as a control.

Comments on this clonotype: No conserved phenylalanine or tryptophan is present at the end of the CDR3, so a read error is the likely explanation. The V and J genes are TRBV20-1 and TRBJ2-1; TRBD2 matches at 8 bases. Germline loops: CDR1 DFQATT, CDR2 SNEGSKA (reference sequence). V dropped 1 base and J dropped 6; count of bases not matched to a gene: 5. The CDR3 is 14 residues long. The CDR3 region has the DNA TGCAGTGCTAGAGTAAGCGGGAGTGGCAATGAGCAGTTCCTC. It translates to CSARVSGSGNEQFL.

This clonotype came up many times. The chain joins TRBV15 to TRBJ1-2, with D tentatively TRBD1 (5 bases). V gave up 1 base and J gave up 2 bases, with 8 bases separating them. CDR3 length equals 14 residues. Germline V gene sequence: CDR1 LNHNV, CDR2 YYDKDF (reference sequence). The CDR3 sequence: CATSRVDSNYGYTF. The CDR3 DNA reads TGTGCCACCAGCAGAGTCGACAGCAACTATGGCTACACCTTC.

With regard to this clonotype: A single base separates this from a much larger clone, so it may be a read error. The chain combines TRBV25-1 with TRBJ1-2, with D perhaps matching TRBD1 (5 bases). This CDR3 region has 14 residues. CDR1 is MGHDK and CDR2 is SYGVNS in the germline V gene. As DNA, the CDR3 is TGTGCCAGCGGTGAATATGTTAGGGGCGGAGGCTACACCTTC. It yields the protein CASGEYVRGGGYTF.

The V and J genes are TRBV29-1 and TRBJ2-2, with 8 bases that match TRBD1. Germline V CDR1 and CDR2: SQVTM, ANQGSEA. V dropped 1 base and J dropped 4; count of bases not matched to a gene: 5. This CDR3 is 15 amino acids long. CDR3 bases: TGCAGCGTTGAAGGGTGGACAGGGCGCACCGGGGAGCTGTTTTTT. Translating it yields CSVEGWTGRTGELFF.

V is TRBV7-9 and J is TRBJ2-3; 12 bases fit TRBD2. Germline trimming cut 1 base from V and 4 bases from J; bases unmatched to any gene: 0. The CDR3 sequence is 15 residues long. The germline gives CDR1 SEHNR, CDR2 FQNEAQ (reference sequence). The CDR3 is CASSLGTSGADTQYF. The CDR3 DNA is TGTGCCAGCAGCTTAGGGACTAGCGGGGCAGATACGCAGTATTTT.

This clonotype was recorded many times. The chain combines TRBV25-1 with TRBJ1-3; 8 bases are a match to TRBD1. J gave up 1 base and V 6 bases, and 8 bases lay outside the gene matches. Germline V CDR1 and CDR2: MGHDK, SYGVNS. The CDR3 length is 16 residues. The CDR3 DNA reads TGTGCCAGCAGACCATCTACAGGGGGGTCTGGAAACACCATATATTTT. Its protein product is CASRPSTGGSGNTIYF. The entire variable domain, with the rest obtained from reference TRBV25-1 and TRBJ1-3, is as follows: EADIYQTPRYLVIGTGKKITLECSQTMGHDKMYWYQQDPGMELHLIHYSYGVNSTEKGDLSSESTVSRIRTEHFPLTLESARPSHTSQYLCASRPSTGGSGNTIYFGEGSWLTVV.

This clonotype appeared a few times. The chain recombines TRBV12-3 or TRBV12-4 with TRBJ2-2, with 7 bases identical to TRBD1. This CDR3 has 14 amino acids. J gave up 5 bases and V 3 bases, and 3 bases lay outside the gene matches. In nucleotides, the CDR3 is TGTGCCAGCAGTTTGCGACAGGGAACCGGGGAGCTGTTTTTT. Its protein is CASSLRQGTGELFF.

The chain employs TRBV20-1 and TRBJ2-1; 10 nucleotides line up with TRBD2. Germline lookup yields CDR1 DFQATT and CDR2 SNEGSKA (reference sequence). CDR3 length equals 15 residues. The V gene end was trimmed by 3 bases and the J gene end by 6 bases; junction bases not matched to a gene: 8. For the CDR3, the DNA is TGCAGTGCTAGTCCGCGAGCGGGAGGGAGCAATGAGCAGTTCTTC. Translating gives CSASPRAGGSNEQFF.

This clonotype was counted between two and nine times. This chain connects TRBV6-1 to TRBJ2-7; D might be TRBD2 (5 bases). Germline V gene lookup returns CDR1 MNHNS and CDR2 SASEGT. The CDR3 has 14 residues. Trimming shortened V by 5 bases and J by 0 bases, and 11 bases separated the two germline ends. CDR3 sequence reads: CASSSQRRSYEQYF. CDR3 coding DNA: TGTGCCAGCAGTTCCCAGCGGCGCTCCTACGAGCAGTACTTC.

This clonotype was found many times. This chain uses TRBV6-5 with TRBJ2-2, with D possibly TRBD2 on 5 matching bases. CDR1 and CDR2 (germline): MNHEY, SVGAGI. CDR3 length equals 16 residues. V lost 2 bases and J lost 5, with 15 bases in between. CDR3 DNA: TGTGCCAGCAGTTACCTCAGTGGAGGAAGGACCGGGGAGCTGTTTTTT. This encodes CASSYLSGGRTGELFF.

This clonotype was detected once. This chain links TRBV19 with TRBJ1-3; possibly TRBD1 for D (5 bases). V was trimmed by 6 bases and J by 2 bases, leaving 14 bases between them. The CDR3 is 15 amino acids. Germline CDR1 LNHDA, CDR2 SQIVND (reference sequence). This CDR3 is CASSDPGPAGNTIYF. The CDR3 nucleotides read TGTGCCAGTAGCGACCCGGGACCGGCTGGAAACACCATATATTTT.

This chain links TRBV2 with TRBJ2-5, with a possible D match to TRBD1 (6 bases). Trimming stripped 5 bases from V and 7 bases from J, with 17 bases between. There are 14 residues in the CDR3. Germline assignment: CDR1 SNHLY and CDR2 FYNNEI. CDR3 residues: CASSTQGVEVTQYF. Written as DNA, the CDR3 is TGTGCCAGCAGTACACAGGGCGTGGAGGTGACCCAGTACTTC.

The chain has TRBV20-1 and TRBJ1-2; D call uncertain. The CDR3 runs to 11 residues. V was pared by 1 base and J by 10 bases, with 10 bases between. The germline V gene has CDR1 DFQATT and CDR2 SNEGSKA (reference sequence). The CDR3 loop reads CSARGGISYTF. CDR3 sequence (DNA): TGCAGTGCTAGAGGGGGTATATCCTACACCTTC.

Remarks on this clonotype: Germline and junction disagree at one end, which may indicate a read error. CDR3 protein: CACSHLTGKDTEAFF. The CDR3, as DNA: TGTGCCTGCAGCCATCTGACAGGGAAAGACACTGAAGCTTTCTTT. The chain joins TRBV3-1 to TRBJ1-1; 7 nucleotides match TRBD1. Germline lookup yields CDR1 LGHDT and CDR2 YNNKEL (reference sequence). This CDR3 comprises 15 residues.

This chain uses TRBV29-1 with TRBJ1-2; D unresolved. In germline, CDR1 is SQVTM, CDR2 ANQGSEA. Trimming stripped 4 bases from V and 4 bases from J, with 13 bases between. This CDR3 has 13 residues. The CDR3 sequence: CSVALSTRYGYTF. In nucleotides, the CDR3 is TGCAGCGTTGCCCTCTCGACCCGCTATGGCTACACCTTC.

Comment on this clonotype: This may arise from a read error, as a much more abundant clone is one base away. The rearrangement links TRBV5-6 to TRBJ2-2; perhaps TRBD1 as D (5 bases). Trimming stripped 7 bases from V and 6 bases from J, with 19 bases between. The CDR3 totals 15 residues. CDR1 is SGHDT and CDR2 is YYEEEE in the germline V gene. The CDR3 region is CASVFQAGFAGELFF. CDR3 coding DNA: TGTGCCAGCGTTTTCCAGGCAGGGTTCGCCGGGGAGCTGTTTTTT.

This clonotype turned up a few times. The chain has TRBV29-1 and TRBJ1-4, with unresolved D. V lost 7 bases and J 2 bases, leaving 8 bases between the germline ends. CDR1 and CDR2 from the germline V gene are SQVTM and ANQGSEA. This CDR3 is built from 12 residues. The DNA for the CDR3 is TGCAGCGCCCACGGGACTAATGAAAAACTGTTTTTT. Its translation is CSAHGTNEKLFF.

The rearrangement joins TRBV12-3 or TRBV12-4 to TRBJ2-7, with D possibly matching TRBD2 (6 bases). The CDR3 loop spans 14 amino acids. Trimming took off 2 bases at V and 4 bases at J, with 12 bases between the two ends. The CDR3 DNA sequence: TGTGCCAGCAGTTTACCCGGGGACTTTTACGAGCAGTACTTC. Translated: CASSLPGDFYEQYF.

The chain links TRBV19 to TRBJ2-6; TRBD1 aligns across 7 bases. The CDR3 spans 17 residues. With V trimmed by 2 bases and J by 2 bases, 6 bases remained unmatched. Germline CDR1 reads LNHDA; CDR2 reads SQIVND (reference sequence). The CDR3 sequence: CASSIPRTGTGANVLTF. CDR3 nucleotides: TGTGCCAGTAGTATACCCCGGACAGGTACTGGGGCCAACGTCCTGACTTTC. The full variable domain, rest sourced from reference TRBV19 and TRBJ2-6, is DGGITQSPKYLFRKEGQNVTLSCEQNLNHDAMYWYRQDPGQGLRLIYYSQIVNDFQKGDIAEGYSVSREKKESFPLTVTSAQKNPTAFYLCASSIPRTGTGANVLTFGAGSRLTVL.